This T cell receptor beta chain is from a study of OX40 agonist ivuxolimab in advanced cancers. Profiled with immunoSEQ multiplex PCR; TCRdb holds only in-frame clones, not every one. The data hold fewer than 30,000 clones, with just under 85% observed a single time. There are 18 residues in the CDR3. After removal of 3 bases from V and 0 bases from J, the junction contained 8 bases not matched to a gene. Germline assignment: CDR1 KGHSH and CDR2 LQKENI. V usage is TRBV18 and J usage is TRBJ1-4; 9 bases map to TRBD1. The specimen comprised CD4+ or CD8+ T cells sorted from blood, sampled in a trial of the OX40 agonist ivuxolimab. This receptor was obtained from an adult with an advanced solid tumor such as melanoma, head and neck, liver or kidney cancer. CDR3 sequence (DNA): TGTGCCAGCTCACCCACAGGGGGCCGAGGGGCAACTAATGAAAAACTGTTTTTT. Translating it yields CASSPTGGRGATNEKLFF.